A selection of T cell receptor beta chains follows, all from one sample in a study of spatial heterogeneity in lung cancer. TCRdb reanalysed the 5' RACE reads using MiXCR and keeps one entry per CDR3 protein. This sample has 50,000 to 55,000 distinct CDR3 sequences, with 6% to 9% found just once. The specimen was PBMCs, collected at surgery. These receptors originate from a female donor with early-stage non-small cell lung cancer. Both conserved end residues are trimmed from each CDR3. The order of the fields is V gene, J gene, CDR3 protein.

V: TRBV4-1; J: TRBJ2-7; CDR3: ASSQVTGTYEQY
V: TRBV4-3; J: TRBJ2-7; CDR3: ASSQAPVGRGFYFYEQY
V: TRBV2; J: TRBJ1-6; CDR3: ASSEGIGVAPLH
V: TRBV12-3/TRBV12-4; J: TRBJ2-1; CDR3: ASSPEAAGSEQF
V: TRBV7-9; J: TRBJ2-5; CDR3: ASSWTGSQETQY
V: TRBV7-9; J: TRBJ1-2; CDR3: ASSLRTADGYT
V: TRBV29-1; J: TRBJ2-7; CDR3: SVGRPRGGEQY
V: TRBV19; J: TRBJ2-1; CDR3: ASSPDLGGPYNEQF
V: TRBV20-1; J: TRBJ2-1; CDR3: SASSGGGYNEQF
V: TRBV28; J: TRBJ1-4; CDR3: ASRGWEKLF
V: TRBV20-1; J: TRBJ2-2; CDR3: SAPGLSNTGELF